This T cell receptor beta chain is from a study of T-cell memory formation after mild COVID-19. Per germline, CDR1 SGHNT and CDR2 YYREEE (reference sequence). J lost 4 bases, V lost 2 bases, and 6 bases had no gene match. The CDR3 length is 15 residues. MiXCR, run by TCRdb on the 5' RACE reads, gives a single entry per CDR3 protein. This table holds about 600,000 distinct CDR3 sequences, 20% to 25% found once. Sequencing was carried out using PBMCs or a T cell subset sorted from them (not recorded which). This receptor was identified in an adult woman who had mild COVID-19 (a few samples of this study predate the infection). Cell type and time point are not known. V usage is TRBV5-4 and J usage is TRBJ2-5; 9 bases fit TRBD2. The CDR3 sequence is CASSFVAGEGETQYF. CDR3 DNA sequence: TGTGCCAGCAGCTTCGTAGCGGGGGAGGGAGAGACCCAGTACTTC.